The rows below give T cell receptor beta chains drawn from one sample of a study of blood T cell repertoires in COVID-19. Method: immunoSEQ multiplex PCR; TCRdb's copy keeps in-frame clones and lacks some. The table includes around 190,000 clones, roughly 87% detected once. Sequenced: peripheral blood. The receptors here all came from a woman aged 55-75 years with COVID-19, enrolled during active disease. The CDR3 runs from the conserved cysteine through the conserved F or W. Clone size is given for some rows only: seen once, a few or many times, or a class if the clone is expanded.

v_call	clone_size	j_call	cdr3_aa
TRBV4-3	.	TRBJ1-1	CASSQTFQDPKGWVPNTEAFF
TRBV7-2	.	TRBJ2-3	CASSPGGLDRWAQYF
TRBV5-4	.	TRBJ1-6	CASSSLLGGASYNSPLHF
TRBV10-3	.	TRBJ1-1	CAISEPHRMNTEAFF
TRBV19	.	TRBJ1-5	CASSIRGQGAVQPQHF
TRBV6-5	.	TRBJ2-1	CASSYSPSGRTEQFF
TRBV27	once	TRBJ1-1	CASSSGTGSREAFF
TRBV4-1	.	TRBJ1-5	CASSQDRVSQPQHF
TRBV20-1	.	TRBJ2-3	CSASYLAGDTQYF
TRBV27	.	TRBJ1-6	CASRHRMDTGASHSPLHF
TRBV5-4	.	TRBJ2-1	CASSPGVRVEQFF
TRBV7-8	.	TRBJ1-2	CASSLGFPGQGNYGYTF
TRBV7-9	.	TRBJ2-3	CASSFSGRARHGTDTQYF
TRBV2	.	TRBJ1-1	CASSARTEAFF
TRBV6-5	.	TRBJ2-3	CASSRRTSEDTQYF
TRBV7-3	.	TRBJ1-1	CASSLRGARATEAFF
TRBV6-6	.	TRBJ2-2	CASTRGTADASGELFF
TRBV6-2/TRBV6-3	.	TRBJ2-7	CASSPRGQGDSYEQYF
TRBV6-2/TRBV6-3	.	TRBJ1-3	CASSRDSSGNTIYF
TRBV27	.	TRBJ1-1	CASSSLGTGDKVGEAFF
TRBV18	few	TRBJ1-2	CASSLQIRGFGYTF
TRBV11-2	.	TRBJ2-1	CASSLDSGGDGDEQFF
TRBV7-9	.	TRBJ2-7	CASSRGAGPSYEQYF
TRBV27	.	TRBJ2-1	CASSLSTRLGNEQFF
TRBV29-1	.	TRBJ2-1	CSHVSVALGEQFF
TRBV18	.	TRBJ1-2	CASSKNVDRGANYGYTF
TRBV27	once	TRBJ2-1	CASSERLAGYNEQFF
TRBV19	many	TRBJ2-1	CASSIVLADTEQFF
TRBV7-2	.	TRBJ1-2	CASSPGQGAAYGYTF
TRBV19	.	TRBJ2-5	CASSPSGAGETQYF
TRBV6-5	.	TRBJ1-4	CASSYLGTGVREKLFF
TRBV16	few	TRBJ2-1	CASSPSPDRGNSNEQFF
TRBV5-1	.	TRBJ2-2	CASRSGITGELFF
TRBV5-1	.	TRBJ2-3	CASSLSGSTATDTQYF
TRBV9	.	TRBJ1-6	CASSAGQGSSYNSPLHF
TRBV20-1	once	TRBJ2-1	CSGGDPNEQFF
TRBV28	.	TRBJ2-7	CASSNRLAGSYEQYF
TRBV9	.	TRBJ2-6	CASSVEPVRGANVLTF
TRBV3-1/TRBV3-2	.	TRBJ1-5	CASSPQGSRQPQHF
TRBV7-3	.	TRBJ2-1	CASSPGGGRNEQFF
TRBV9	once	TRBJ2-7	CASSVGSGLGSSEQYF
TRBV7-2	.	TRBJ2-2	CASSLLGATGELFF
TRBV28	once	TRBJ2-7	CASRREGGVYEQYF
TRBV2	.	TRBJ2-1	CASRPRTSGGIYNEQFF
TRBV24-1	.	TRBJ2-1	CATSDFRVGEQFF
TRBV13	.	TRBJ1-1	CASSAGQGAAYTEAFF
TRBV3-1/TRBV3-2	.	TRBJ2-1	CASSQQLAGGNEQFF